This paragraph covers one T cell receptor beta chain sequence. Its antigen is still unknown. The data belong to a study of PD-1 blockade in classical Hodgkin lymphoma. General study points: Nothing has yet pinned down what causes the repertoire differences, possibly disease activity or prior therapy. Significantly greater TCR diversity emerged by C4D1 in CD4+ cells but not CD8+ cells. Baseline diversity was lower in partial responders and progressors than complete responders.

V was shortened by 3 bases and J by 5 bases, with 5 bases between the two germline ends. There are 12 residues in the CDR3. The germline V gene has CDR1 SEHNR and CDR2 FQNEAQ (reference sequence). The protocol was immunoSEQ multiplex PCR, while the TCRdb copy is restricted to in-frame clones and leaves out a portion. This table holds almost 100,000 clones, just under 95% found once. All the patients suffered relapse after autologous stem cell transplantation, and brentuximab vedotin exposure differed. The sequencing used peripheral blood mononuclear cells (PBMCs), collected at baseline. This TCR came from a human donor with classical Hodgkin lymphoma. The V and J genes are TRBV7-9 and TRBJ2-1, with D hard to call. The CDR3 region is CASSLANNEQFF. CDR3 nucleotide sequence: TGTGCCAGCAGCTTGGCAAACAATGAGCAGTTCTTC.